This T cell receptor (beta chain) was sequenced in a study of blood T cell repertoires in COVID-19. The protocol was immunoSEQ multiplex PCR, while the TCRdb copy is restricted to in-frame clones and leaves out a portion. The table lists about 360,000 clones, over 75% of them singletons. The V gene lost 2 bases and the J gene lost 3 bases, with 10 bases spanning the gap. CDR3 size: 15 residues. From germline, CDR1 is MNHNS and CDR2 SASEGT. The chain is built from TRBV6-1 and TRBJ1-4, with D possibly matching TRBD1 (6 bases). The sample comprised PBMCs or T cells enriched from blood (not recorded which). The sequence came from a man aged 25 to 40 who had recovered from COVID-19. The CDR3 DNA reads as TGTGCCAGCAGTGAATATGGACAGCCTAATGAAAAACTGTTTTTT. It translates to CASSEYGQPNEKLFF.